This T cell receptor beta chain was found in a study of preoperative IRX-2 immunotherapy in early breast cancer. CDR3 length: 12 amino acids. V was pared by 4 bases and J by 5 bases, with 8 bases between. Germline CDR1 and CDR2: WSHSY and SAAADI. Stated treatment: preoperative locoregional IRX-2 cytokine immunotherapy. Patients received preoperative, locoregional IRX-2 cytokine immunotherapy in a phase Ib study. This clone was counted a few times. The protocol was immunoSEQ multiplex PCR, while the TCRdb copy is restricted to in-frame clones and leaves out a portion. In the table there are around 40,000 clones, 60% to 80% of which are singletons.

The rearrangement joins TRBV10-2 to TRBJ2-5; TRBD1 might be the D (5 bases). Specimen: tumor tissue, collected after IRX-2 immunotherapy. The sequence came from a human donor with breast cancer. CDR3 sequence (DNA): TGCGCCAGCAGTGTTTCAGGGGAGACCCAGTACTTC. It translates to CASSVSGETQYF.